This T cell receptor (beta chain) comes out of a study of T-cell memory formation after mild COVID-19. V lost 2 bases to trimming and J lost 3 bases, with 19 bases between them. CDR3 length: 17 amino acids. Looked up from germline, CDR1 is MNHEY and CDR2 is SVGAGI. 5'RACE, which relied on constant-segment primers, yielded TCR alpha and TCR beta cDNA libraries carrying sample barcodes and UMIs. MiXCR was run by TCRdb on the 5' RACE reads, yielding one entry per CDR3 protein. The sample records around 300,000 distinct CDR3 sequences, roughly 15% being singletons. Sequencing used PBMCs or a T cell subset sorted from them (not recorded which). The chain links TRBV6-5 to TRBJ1-1, with D possibly being TRBD1 (5 bases). This receptor was taken from a man aged 18 to 35 who had mild COVID-19 (a few samples of this study predate the infection). Cell type and time point are not known. The CDR3 region has the DNA TGTGCCAGCAGTTACGGGGCCGGGGTAACGACGGACACTGAAGCTTTCTTT. This codes for CASSYGAGVTTDTEAFF.